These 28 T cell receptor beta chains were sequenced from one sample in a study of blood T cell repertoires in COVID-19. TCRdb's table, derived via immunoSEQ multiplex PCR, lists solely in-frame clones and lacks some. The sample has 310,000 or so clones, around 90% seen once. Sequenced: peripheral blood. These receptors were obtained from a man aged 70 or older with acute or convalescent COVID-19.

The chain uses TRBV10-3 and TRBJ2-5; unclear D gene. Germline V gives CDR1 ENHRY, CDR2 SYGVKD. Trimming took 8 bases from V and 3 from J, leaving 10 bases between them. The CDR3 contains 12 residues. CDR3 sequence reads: CAIRTEEETQYF. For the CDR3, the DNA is TGTGCCATCCGCACTGAGGAAGAGACCCAGTACTTC.

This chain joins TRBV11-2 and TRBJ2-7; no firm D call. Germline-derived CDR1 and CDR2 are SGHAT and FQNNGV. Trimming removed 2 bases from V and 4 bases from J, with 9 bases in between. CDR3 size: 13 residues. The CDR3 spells CASSLLLGYEQYF. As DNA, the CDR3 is TGTGCCAGCAGCTTACTACTTGGTTACGAGCAGTACTTC. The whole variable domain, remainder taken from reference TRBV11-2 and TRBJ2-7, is EAGVAQSPRYKIIEKRQSVAFWCNPISGHATLYWYQQILGQGPKLLIQFQNNGVVDDSQLPKDRFSAERLKGVDSTLKIQPAKLEDSAVYLCASSLLLGYEQYFGPGTRLTVT.

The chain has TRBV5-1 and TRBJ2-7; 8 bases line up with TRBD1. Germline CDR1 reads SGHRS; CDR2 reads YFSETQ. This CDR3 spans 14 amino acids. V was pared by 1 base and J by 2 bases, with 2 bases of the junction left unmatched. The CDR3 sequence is CASSLRDRTYEQYF. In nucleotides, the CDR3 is TGCGCCAGCAGCTTGAGGGACAGGACCTACGAGCAGTACTTC. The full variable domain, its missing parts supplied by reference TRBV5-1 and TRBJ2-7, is KAGVTQTPRYLIKTRGQQVTLSCSPISGHRSVSWYQQTPGQGLQFLFEYFSETQRNKGNFPGRFSGRQFSNSRSEMNVSTLELGDSALYLCASSLRDRTYEQYFGPGTRLTVT.

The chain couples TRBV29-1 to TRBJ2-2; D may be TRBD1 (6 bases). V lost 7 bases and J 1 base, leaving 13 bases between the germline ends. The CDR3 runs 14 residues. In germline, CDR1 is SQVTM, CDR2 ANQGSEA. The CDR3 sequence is CSGKTGLNTGELFF. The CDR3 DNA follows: TGCAGCGGGAAAACAGGGTTGAACACCGGGGAGCTGTTTTTT.

The CDR3 here is CASSLYGANVLTF. DNA for the CDR3: TGTGCCAGCAGCTTATATGGGGCCAACGTCCTGACTTTC. The chain links TRBV5-6 to TRBJ2-6; the D is unclear. Germline loops: CDR1 SGHDT, CDR2 YYEEEE. V lost 2 bases to trimming and J lost 3 bases, with 3 bases between them. This CDR3 region has 13 residues.

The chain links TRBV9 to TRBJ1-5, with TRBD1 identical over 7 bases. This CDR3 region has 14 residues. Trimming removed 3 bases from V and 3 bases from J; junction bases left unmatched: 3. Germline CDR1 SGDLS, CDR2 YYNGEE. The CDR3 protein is CASSAGQINQPQHF. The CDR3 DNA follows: TGTGCCAGCAGCGCGGGACAGATCAATCAGCCCCAGCATTTT.

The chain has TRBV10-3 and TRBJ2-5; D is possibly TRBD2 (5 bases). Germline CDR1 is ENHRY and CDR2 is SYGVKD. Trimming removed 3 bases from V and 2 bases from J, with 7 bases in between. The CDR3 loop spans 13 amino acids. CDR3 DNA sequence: TGTGCCATCAGTGATACGGGGCAAGAGACCCAGTACTTC. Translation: CAISDTGQETQYF.

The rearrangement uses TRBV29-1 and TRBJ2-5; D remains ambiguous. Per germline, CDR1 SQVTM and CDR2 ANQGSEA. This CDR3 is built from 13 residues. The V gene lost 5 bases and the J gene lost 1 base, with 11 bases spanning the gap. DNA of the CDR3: TGCAGCGTTAGACCACAGACCCAAGAGACCCAGTACTTC. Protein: CSVRPQTQETQYF.

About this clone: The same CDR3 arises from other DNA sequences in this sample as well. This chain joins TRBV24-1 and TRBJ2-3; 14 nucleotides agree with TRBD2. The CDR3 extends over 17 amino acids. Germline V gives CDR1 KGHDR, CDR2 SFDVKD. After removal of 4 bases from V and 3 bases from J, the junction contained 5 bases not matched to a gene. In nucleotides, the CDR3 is TGTGCCACCAGTGAGACCGGGACTAGCGGGGGAACAGATACGCAGTATTTT. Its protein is CATSETGTSGGTDTQYF.

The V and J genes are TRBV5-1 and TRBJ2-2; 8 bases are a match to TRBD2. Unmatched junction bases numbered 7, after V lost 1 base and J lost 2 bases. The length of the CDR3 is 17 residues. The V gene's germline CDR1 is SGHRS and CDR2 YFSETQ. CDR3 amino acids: CASSLMAGGPNTGELFF. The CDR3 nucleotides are TGCGCCAGCAGCTTGATGGCGGGAGGTCCTAACACCGGGGAGCTGTTTTTT.

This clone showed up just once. DNA of the CDR3: TGTGCCAGCAGCAAACAACAGGGTACAAACACTGAAGCTTTCTTT. This gives the protein CASSKQQGTNTEAFF. The V gene is TRBV6-2 or TRBV6-3, the J gene TRBJ1-1, with D possibly being TRBD1 (6 bases). The CDR3 has 15 amino acids. Germline V gene sequence: CDR1 MNHEY, CDR2 SVGEGT. V dropped 6 bases and J dropped 2 bases, with 16 bases sitting between them.

CDR3 sequence reads: CASSQEAASTSGYTF. The CDR3 DNA sequence: TGTGCCAGCAGCCAAGAGGCGGCCTCTACCTCTGGCTACACCTTC. The V gene is TRBV3-1 (or the pseudogene TRBV3-2), the J gene TRBJ1-2; D remains unclear. Deletions cut 0 bases from V and 7 bases from J, with 15 bases between. The CDR3 sequence is 15 residues long. Germline values: CDR1 LGHDT, CDR2 YNNKEL (reference sequence).

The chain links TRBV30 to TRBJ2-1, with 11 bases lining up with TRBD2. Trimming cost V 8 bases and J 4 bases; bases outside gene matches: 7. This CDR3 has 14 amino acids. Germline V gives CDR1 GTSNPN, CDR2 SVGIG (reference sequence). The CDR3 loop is CAGGRTSGYNEQFF. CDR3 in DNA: TGTGCCGGAGGGAGGACTAGCGGGTACAATGAGCAGTTCTTC.

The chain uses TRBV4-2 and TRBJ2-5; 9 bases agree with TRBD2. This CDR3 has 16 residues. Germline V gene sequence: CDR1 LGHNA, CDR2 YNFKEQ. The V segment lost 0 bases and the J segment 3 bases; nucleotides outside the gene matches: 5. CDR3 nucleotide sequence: TGTGCCAGCAGCCAAGACCTAGCGGGAAGGGAAGAGACCCAGTACTTC. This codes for CASSQDLAGREETQYF.

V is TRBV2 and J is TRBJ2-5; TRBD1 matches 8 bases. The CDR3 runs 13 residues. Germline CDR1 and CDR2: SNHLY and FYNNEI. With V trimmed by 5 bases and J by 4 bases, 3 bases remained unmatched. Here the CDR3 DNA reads TGTGCCAGCAGTAATACAGGGGGAGAGACCCAGTACTTC. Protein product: CASSNTGGETQYF.

In DNA, the CDR3 is TGTGCCAGCAGCCACGGGACTAGCGGGACGGTGACCCAGTACTTC. Amino acids: CASSHGTSGTVTQYF. This chain uses TRBV7-2 with TRBJ2-5; TRBD2 agrees at 13 bases. Germline V gene data show CDR1 as SGHTA and CDR2 as FQGNSA. The ends lost 5 bases at V and 7 bases at J; junction bases unmatched: 7. The CDR3 is 15 residues long.

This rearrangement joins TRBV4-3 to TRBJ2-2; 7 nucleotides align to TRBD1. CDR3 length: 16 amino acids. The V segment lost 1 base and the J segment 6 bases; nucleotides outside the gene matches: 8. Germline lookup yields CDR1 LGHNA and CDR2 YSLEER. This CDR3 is CASSQVPVQGAGELFF. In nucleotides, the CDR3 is TGCGCCAGCAGCCAAGTACCTGTGCAGGGGGCCGGGGAGCTGTTTTTT.

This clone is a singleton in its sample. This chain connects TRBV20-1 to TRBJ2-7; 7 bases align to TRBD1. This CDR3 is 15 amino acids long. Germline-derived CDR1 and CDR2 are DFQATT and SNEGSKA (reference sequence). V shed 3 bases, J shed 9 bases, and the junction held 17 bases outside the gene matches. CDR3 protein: CSASPRVRQGDGQYF. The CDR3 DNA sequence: TGCAGTGCTAGTCCGAGGGTCAGACAGGGTGACGGGCAGTACTTC.

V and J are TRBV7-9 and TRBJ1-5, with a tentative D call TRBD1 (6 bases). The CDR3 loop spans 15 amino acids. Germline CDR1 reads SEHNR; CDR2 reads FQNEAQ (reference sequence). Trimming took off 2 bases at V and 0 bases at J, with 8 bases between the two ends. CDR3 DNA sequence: TGTGCCAGCAGCTTATCAGGGGATAGCAATCAGCCCCAGCATTTT. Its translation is CASSLSGDSNQPQHF.

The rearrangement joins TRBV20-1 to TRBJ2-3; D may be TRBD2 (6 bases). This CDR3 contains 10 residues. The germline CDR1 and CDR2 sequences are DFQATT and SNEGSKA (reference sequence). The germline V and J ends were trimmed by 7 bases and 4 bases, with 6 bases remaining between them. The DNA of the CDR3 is TGCAGTGGGGGGGCAGATACGCAGTATTTT. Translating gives CSGGADTQYF.

As DNA, the CDR3 is TGTGCCAGCCGTCCGGCAGGCGATTCACCCCTCCACTTT. As protein: CASRPAGDSPLHF. This chain joins TRBV28 and TRBJ1-6; the D is unclear. CDR1 is MDHEN and CDR2 is SYDVKM in the germline V gene. Trimming removed 8 bases at V and 8 bases at J, with 13 bases between. The CDR3 is 13 residues long. The complete variable domain, with remaining parts taken from reference TRBV28 and TRBJ1-6, reads DVKVTQSSRYLVKRTGEKVFLECVQDMDHENMFWYRQDPGLGLRLIYFSYDVKMKEKGDIPEGYSVSREKKERFSLILESASTNQTSMYLCASRPAGDSPLHFGNGTRLTVT.

CDR3 sequence: CASSQRQETQYF. The CDR3 DNA reads TGTGCCAGCTCACAGCGTCAAGAGACCCAGTACTTC. The rearrangement uses TRBV18 and TRBJ2-5; no firm D call. Deletions cut 4 bases from V and 2 bases from J, with 5 bases between. CDR1 and CDR2 from the germline V gene are KGHSH and LQKENI. The CDR3 is 12 amino acids.

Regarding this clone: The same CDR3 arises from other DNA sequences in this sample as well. CDR3 residues: CASRSGQGAGQPQHF. CDR3 DNA: TGTGCCAGCAGGTCCGGACAGGGGGCCGGGCAGCCCCAGCATTTT. The chain employs TRBV6-5 and TRBJ1-5; 11 positions match TRBD1. Germline-derived CDR1 and CDR2 are MNHEY and SVGAGI. V lost 6 bases to trimming and J lost 7 bases; unmatched junction nucleotides: 8. The CDR3 sequence is 15 residues long.

CDR3 coding DNA: TGTGCCAGCAGCCCGGCTAGCGGGAGGGGCACAGATACGCAGTATTTT. This gives the protein CASSPASGRGTDTQYF. The V gene is TRBV27, the J gene TRBJ2-3; 12 bases line up with TRBD2. V gave up 6 bases and J gave up 1 base; unmatched junction bases: 5. The germline CDR1 and CDR2 sequences are MNHEY and SMNVEV (reference sequence). The CDR3 consists of 16 residues.

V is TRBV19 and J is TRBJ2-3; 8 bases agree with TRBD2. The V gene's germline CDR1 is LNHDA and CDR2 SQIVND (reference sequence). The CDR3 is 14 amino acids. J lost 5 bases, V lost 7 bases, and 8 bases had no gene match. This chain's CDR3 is CASKLREGQDTQYF. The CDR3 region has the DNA TGTGCCAGTAAATTACGGGAGGGCCAAGATACGCAGTATTTT.

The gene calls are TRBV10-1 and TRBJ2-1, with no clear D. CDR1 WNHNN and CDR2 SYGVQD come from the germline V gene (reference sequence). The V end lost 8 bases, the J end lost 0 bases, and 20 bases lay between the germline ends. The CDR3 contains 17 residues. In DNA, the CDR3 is TGCGCCAGCCCGGTCATTTATGGGCCCAGCTCCTACAATGAGCAGTTCTTC. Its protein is CASPVIYGPSSYNEQFF.

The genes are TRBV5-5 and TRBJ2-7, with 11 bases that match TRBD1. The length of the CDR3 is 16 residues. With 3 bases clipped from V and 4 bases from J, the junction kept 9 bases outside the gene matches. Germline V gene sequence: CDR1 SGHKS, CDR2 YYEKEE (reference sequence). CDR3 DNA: TGTGCCAGCAGCTCCGGACAGGGGGCGTCTTCGTACGAGCAGTACTTC. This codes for CASSSGQGASSYEQYF.

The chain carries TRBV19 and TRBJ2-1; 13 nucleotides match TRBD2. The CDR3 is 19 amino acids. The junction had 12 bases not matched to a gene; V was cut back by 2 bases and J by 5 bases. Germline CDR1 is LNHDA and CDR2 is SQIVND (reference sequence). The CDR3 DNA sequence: TGTGCCAGTAGTATATCGGGACTAGCGGGGTGGCGGAACCACAATGAGCAGTTCTTC. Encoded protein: CASSISGLAGWRNHNEQFF.